The TCR beta chain described here comes from a study of cytomegalovirus exposure and HLA in healthy donors (dated by TCRdb to about 2017). The study in broad terms: In an earlier analysis of under 600 of the donors, 250 to 350 Gb of sequence data and just under 120 million unique TCR beta sequences from about 179 million T cells were reported. An earlier analysis of several hundred of the donors applied high-throughput TCR beta sequencing to assess whether each TCR beta V gene segment acted as functional or pseudogenic. All discovery cohort repertoires had been generated using a single sequencing platform. HLA typing included class I and class II loci at four-digit resolution. Donor age, sex, ethnicity and CMV serostatus were collected together with the repertoire data. The study profiled the T cell repertoires of about 720 subjects by immunosequencing and related them to cytomegalovirus serostatus. In a later genetic analysis, genome-wide SNP genotypes for about three fifths of the roughly 670 donors were used, and that subset was treated as a discovery cohort. The number of typed donors differed by locus: roughly 620-630 for A, B, C, DRB1 and DQB1; 500 to 550 for DQA1; around 610 for DPA1; and around 490 for DPB1. The study was designed to test whether signatures of past pathogen exposure could be identified by cataloging public T cell receptors. Among the roughly 380 genotyped donors, approximately 81% belonged to the genetic ancestry cluster associated with self-reported Caucasian donors. Rather than drawing on any new phenotypic data, the later analysis identified candidate immune exposures from TCR beta sequences and the way those sequences occurred across donors. Across some 400 genotyped donors of the cohort, an average of about 240,000 unique TCR beta nucleotide sequences per donor were sequenced, and roughly 20% of those sequences were non-productive. In a later analysis, previously published TCR beta repertoires from 670 or so donors were re-analyzed and high-resolution HLA genotyping was added so that TCR occurrence patterns could be studied. Five DR-DQ haplotypes were handled as single units for association and clustering, since linkage in the cohort was strong. To predict cytomegalovirus infection status, the study brought together high-throughput TCR immunosequencing, statistical association of individual TCRs with disease status, and machine learning. An early release covering approximately 600 HLA-typed donors comprised about 300 gigabases of sequencing data and approximately 80 million unique TCR sequences. In addition to the first cohort of 666 subjects, a separate validation cohort of around 110 different subjects was used. Study-wide findings and limitations: In a later analysis, most CMV-associated TCR beta chains were found to appear HLA-restricted, with HLA associations seemingly driven largely by CMV exposure. Assigning TCR associations to individual alleles was difficult when HLA alleles, especially DR and DQ, strongly co-occurred. A later genetic analysis reported fewer N-insertions in productive TCRs among donors in an Asian-associated ancestry cluster than the roughly 690-donor mean. The cohort was sequenced for TCR beta chains only, and without alpha or paired-chain data the features that could be detected were limited. The sequencing pipeline was judged likely to have produced a cluster of highly shared sequence variants as a technical artifact. Because counts were too low, seventeen rarely observed V segments, including chromosome 9 orphons, were excluded from the earlier analysis of around 590 of the donors. The 87-base-pair reads could not distinguish some IMGT-functional V segments, including TRBV6-2 and TRBV6-3, so those segments were excluded. The authors suggested that the approach could potentially be generalized to other disease states and immunological phenotypes. Correlated functional status among segregating V segments might be attributable to linkage disequilibrium, but an unknown experimental factor could not be ruled out. In a later analysis, several top co-occurrence clusters were reported to appear linked to parvovirus B19, influenza, CMV and Epstein-Barr virus. Because HLA typing was unavailable for some donors at each locus, only the typed subset was used in association tests. While some public TCRs were present in many individuals, most TCR sequences turned up only very rarely across donors. In a later genetic analysis, a missense DCLRE1C variant was associated with V-gene and J-gene trimming of TCR beta chains, and the association was replicated in an independent cohort. A further reported finding was that TCR beta sequences accurately predicted the HLA-A and HLA-B alleles for most subjects in the first cohort. In vitro tests confirmed that a few of the cytomegalovirus-associated TCR beta chains recognize cytomegalovirus antigens. In a later analysis, the rate of TCR association differed among HLA loci, with DRB1 alleles having the most associated TCRs and HLA-C alleles having the fewest. The presence/absence analyses assumed that sequencing depth was roughly uniform across donors, and that assumption may not be true. In both the original and validation cohorts, the classifier was reported to diagnose cytomegalovirus status with high specificity and sensitivity. In a later analysis, 16,951 TCR beta sequences were associated with specific HLA alleles at a false discovery rate of 0.05. Immune exposure information for the cohort was limited to CMV serostatus. In the study, 164 TCR beta chains were listed as associated with cytomegalovirus. In a later analysis, HLA-associated TCR beta chains showed more clonal expansion and lower generation probabilities than non-associated chains that were equally common. In an earlier analysis of 587 of the donors, most TCR beta V segments were observed in productive rearrangements about 90% or about 30% of the time, broadly matching IMGT annotations.

Trimming takes 5 bases from V and 10 bases from J, and the germline ends sit 18 bases apart. CDR3 length: 15 amino acids, cysteine to phenylalanine. Only CDR3 DNA remains: 45 bases, in frame from the first base. The germline V gene supplies CDR1 MDHEN and CDR2 SYDVKM. The library was obtained by the immunoSEQ multiplex PCR assay. For the multiplex PCR, a mixture combining 60 forward primers for TCR Vbeta segments and 13 reverse primers for TCR Jbeta segments was used. Amplification of the CDR3 region of rearranged TCR beta genes was performed with a multiplex PCR assay on genomic DNA. The Illumina HiSeq System was used to sequence the amplified TCR beta libraries as 87-base-pair reads. As for the authors' bioinformatics: Across the 670 or so repertoires, a later analysis counted about 81 million unique TCR beta chains, around 11 million of which were shared by at least two donors. A nearest-neighbor algorithm error-corrected the raw reads and collapsed the reads into unique sequences, merging closely related sequences to remove PCR and sequencing errors. V, D and J gene segments were assigned by aligning CDR3 sequences to IMGT reference sequences. For a sequence to be retained, a match of at least six nucleotides was required to both a V gene segment and a J gene segment. A rearrangement was called productive if the CDR3 had no stop codons and remained in frame with V and J, and every other rearrangement was called non-productive. Following IMGT convention, CDR3 was defined as the stretch from the second conserved V-encoded cysteine up to the conserved J-encoded phenylalanine. Sequences without an unambiguous match to a single V gene segment were excluded from the earlier analysis of approximately 600 of the donors. An earlier analysis of around 600 of the donors classified V segments as functional when productive rearrangements were above 56.7% and as segregating when the standard deviation between donors was above 5%. A statistical classification framework was built for diagnosing cytomegalovirus status from the catalog of TCR beta chain sequences. V and J gene assignment, in a later analysis, came from comparing TCR nucleotide sequences with IMGT/GENE-DB human TR gene sequences. Using the TCRdist pipeline, a later analysis assigned CDR3 sequences along with most-parsimonious VDJ recombination scenarios. In a later analysis, every TCR beta chain was defined by the combination of its CDR3 amino acid sequence and its V-gene family, and reads without a unique V-gene family were dropped. In a later analysis, 450 to 600 highly shared, low-generation-probability nucleotide sequences were removed to address suspected cross-contamination and a sequencing artifact. A later analysis calculated a clonal expansion index for each public chain from normalized within-repertoire ranks of inferred template counts. A later analysis computed generation probabilities with a VDJ recombination model fitted to out-of-frame rearrangements, and checked the results against IGoR. Hypergeometric tests were used in a later analysis to score TCR-TCR, TCR-HLA and TCR-CMV co-occurrence, with a repertoire-size bias correction applied to the TCR pairs. False discovery rates were estimated in a later analysis by permuting HLA or CMV assignments 20 times. A later analysis grouped co-occurring TCRs with DBSCAN, adding TCRdist sequence similarity when clustering within HLA-allele-positive subsets. Repertoires with fewer than 30,000 or more than 120,000 public chains, plus five repertoires with anomalous nucleotide sharing, were excluded from co-occurrence clustering. In its TCRdb copy, this immuneACCESS table keeps in-frame sequences only and misses some clones. Where compared with another copy, unresolved V genes explain less than half of these, and the others have no known cause. D and trimming come from the DNA, and the V and J calls and clone size come from that table. For this sample the table gives about 140,000 clones, of which 70% to 80% were detected only once. The leading ten clones occupy 8.8% of the sample.

Details on this clone: Its binding antigen is unknown. It has no much larger one-base neighbor in the sample; base qualities were not kept.

The cohort consisted of 600 or so healthy bone marrow donors. At the time of sampling, all cohort members were nominally healthy, though unrecorded immune exposures were likely present. The donor tested CMV seropositive, placing the donor among the 310 or so seropositive members of the cohort. A peripheral blood sample was provided by each donor, and peripheral blood mononuclear cells were used for TCR beta sequencing. The Qiagen DNeasy Blood Extraction Kit was used to extract genomic DNA from the blood cell samples. The V and J segments used are TRBV28 and TRBJ1-6; the D gene is possibly TRBD1, with 6 bases matching. This TCR was recovered from a woman aged 50 to 65 in good health and CMV-seropositive. The sequencing input was PBMCs. CDR3 loop: CASSPPGGGESPLHF. The base sequence is TGTGCCAGCAGTCCCCCGGGAGGGGGAGAATCACCCCTCCACTTT. The variable domain in full, with residues beyond the CDR3 obtained from the reference TRBV28 and TRBJ1-6 genes, is DVKVTQSSRYLVKRTGEKVFLECVQDMDHENMFWYRQDPGLGLRLIYFSYDVKMKEKGDIPEGYSVSREKKERFSLILESASTNQTSMYLCASSPPGGGESPLHFGNGTRLTVT.